The present T cell receptor beta chain was sequenced within a study of regulatory T cells in long-lasting Graves disease. Study details: Newly diagnosed Graves' patients had under 3 months of antithyroid drugs. Study observations and caveats: Persistent disease preferred TRBV28, TRBJ1-2 and TRBJ2-5; new disease, TRBV20-1 and TRBJ2-1.

Indicated time point: newly diagnosed GD, antithyroid drugs for less than 3 months. RNA extracted from PBMCs served as the sequencing template. This clonotype came up a few times. Its target is unknown. iRepertoire HTBI primers and Arm-PCR of CDR3 regions built TCR beta libraries. TCRdb fed the multiplex PCR reads into MiXCR, producing one record per CDR3 protein. The sample has more than 450,000 distinct CDR3 sequences; 15% to 20% are singletons. This CDR3 is built from 15 residues. Deletions cut 0 bases from V and 4 bases from J, with 11 bases between. Germline loops: CDR1 MNHEY, CDR2 SMNVEV (reference sequence). This sample was also put to use in a study of T cells in Graves' hyperthyroidism and ophthalmopathy. That work states: Clinical symptoms, serum thyroxine, TRAb, thyroid ultrasound and orbital computed tomography informed diagnoses. Most expanded thyroid clonotypes above 0.001 also appeared in blood.

The sequences come from peripheral blood mononuclear cells (PBMCs), collected at new diagnosis, from a patient treated with antithyroid drugs. The clonotype comes from a man between 35 and 55 years old with Graves disease. The chain couples TRBV27 to TRBJ2-3; tentative D call: TRBD2 (5 bases). CDR3 protein: CASSLSLGLPDTQYF. In DNA, the CDR3 is TGTGCCAGCAGTTTATCCCTCGGACTCCCAGATACGCAGTATTTT.